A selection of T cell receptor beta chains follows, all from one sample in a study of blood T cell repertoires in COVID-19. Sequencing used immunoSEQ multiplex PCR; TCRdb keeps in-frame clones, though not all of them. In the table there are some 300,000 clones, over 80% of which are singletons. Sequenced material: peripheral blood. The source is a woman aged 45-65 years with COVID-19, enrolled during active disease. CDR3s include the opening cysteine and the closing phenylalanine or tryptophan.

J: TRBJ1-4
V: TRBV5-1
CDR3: CASSLTPGGEKLFF

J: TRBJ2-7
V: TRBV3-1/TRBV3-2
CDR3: CASSQPGRQGDEQYF

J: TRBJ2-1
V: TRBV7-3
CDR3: CASSLSHGGEQFF

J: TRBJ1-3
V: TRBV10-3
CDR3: CAIGISSGNTIYF

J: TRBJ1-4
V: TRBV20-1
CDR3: CSASRGQAAGKKLFF

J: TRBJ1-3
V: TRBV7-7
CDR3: CASSLGPEGGNTIYF

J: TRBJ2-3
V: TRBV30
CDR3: CAWSRGSGGGTDTQYF

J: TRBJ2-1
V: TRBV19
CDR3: CASSLGTGVYEQFF

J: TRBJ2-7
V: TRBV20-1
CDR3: CSASSGYEQYF

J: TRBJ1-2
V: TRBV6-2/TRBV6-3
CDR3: CASSSPDRLSYGYTF

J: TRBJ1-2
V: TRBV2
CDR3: CASTKEAVRPGGYTF

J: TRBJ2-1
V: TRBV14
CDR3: CASSQWGAGGPYNEQFF

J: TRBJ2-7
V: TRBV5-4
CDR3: CASSSRTEPNYEQYF

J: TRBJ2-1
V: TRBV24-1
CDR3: CATSDFRGTGSNNEQFF

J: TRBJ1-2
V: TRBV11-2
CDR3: CASSIHRGDVYGYTF

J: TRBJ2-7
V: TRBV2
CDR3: CASRGDRGVHEQYF

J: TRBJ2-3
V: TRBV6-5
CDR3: CASSSPPGLSTDTQYF

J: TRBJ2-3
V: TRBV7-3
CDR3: CASSLTPFGAGESDTQYF

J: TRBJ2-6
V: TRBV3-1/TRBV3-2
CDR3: CASSHGQGAPGANVLTF

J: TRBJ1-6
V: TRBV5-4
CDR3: CASSGWTGGHNSPLHF

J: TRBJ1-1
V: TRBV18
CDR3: CASSPADRGRETEAFF

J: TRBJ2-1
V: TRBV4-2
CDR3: CASSSGGLALSSYNEQFF

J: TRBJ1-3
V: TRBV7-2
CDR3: CASSSRVAGNTIYF

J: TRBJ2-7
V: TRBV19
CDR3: CASSIKAGGPHDEQYF

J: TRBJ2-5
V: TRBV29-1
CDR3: CSVRTDQETQYF